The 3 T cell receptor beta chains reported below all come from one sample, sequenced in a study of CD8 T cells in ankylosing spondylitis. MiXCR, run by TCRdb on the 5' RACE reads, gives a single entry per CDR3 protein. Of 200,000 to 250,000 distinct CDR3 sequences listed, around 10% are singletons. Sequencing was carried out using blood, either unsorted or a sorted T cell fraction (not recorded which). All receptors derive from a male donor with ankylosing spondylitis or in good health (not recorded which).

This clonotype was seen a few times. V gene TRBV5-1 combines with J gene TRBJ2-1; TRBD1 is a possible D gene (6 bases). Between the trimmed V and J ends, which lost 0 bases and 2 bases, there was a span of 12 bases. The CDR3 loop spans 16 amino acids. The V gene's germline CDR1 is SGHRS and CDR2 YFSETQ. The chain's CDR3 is CASSLATGSTYNEQFF. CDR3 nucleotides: TGCGCCAGCAGCTTGGCCACAGGGTCGACCTACAATGAGCAGTTCTTC.

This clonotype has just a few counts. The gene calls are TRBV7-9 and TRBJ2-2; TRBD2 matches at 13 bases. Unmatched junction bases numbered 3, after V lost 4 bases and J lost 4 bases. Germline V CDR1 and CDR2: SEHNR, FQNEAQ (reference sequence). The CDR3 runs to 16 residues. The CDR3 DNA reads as TGTGCCAGCAGCTGGGGACTAGCGGGACCCACCGGGGAGCTGTTTTTT. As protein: CASSWGLAGPTGELFF.

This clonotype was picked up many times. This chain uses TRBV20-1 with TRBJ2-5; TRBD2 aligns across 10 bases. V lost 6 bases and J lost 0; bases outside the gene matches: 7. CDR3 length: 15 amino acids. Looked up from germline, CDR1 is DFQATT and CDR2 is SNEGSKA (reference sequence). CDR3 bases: TGCAGTGCGTGGACTAGCGGAGAGTACCAAGAGACCCAGTACTTC. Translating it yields CSAWTSGEYQETQYF.